The TCR beta chain described here comes from a study of monozygotic twins with inflammatory bowel disease. Study-level points and caveats: Patient repertoires may carry noise from differing immunosuppressive treatments. Findings did not support one strong IBD-associated signal or clonotype.

TCRdb re-called the 5' RACE reads and shows each CDR3 protein once, DNA omitted. This repertoire includes hundreds of thousands of distinct CDR3 sequences. Whole blood supplied total RNA, and T cells were not sorted. With regard to this clonotype: The antigen remains unidentified.

The CDR3 is made up of 14 amino acids. Germline V gene data show CDR1 as SGHRS and CDR2 as YFSETQ. The receptor comes from a human donor with ulcerative colitis or Crohn's disease, or a healthy co-twin of an affected twin (not recorded which). Material for sequencing was blood. V is TRBV5-1 and J is TRBJ2-7. The chain's CDR3 is CASSHGRPSYEQYF.